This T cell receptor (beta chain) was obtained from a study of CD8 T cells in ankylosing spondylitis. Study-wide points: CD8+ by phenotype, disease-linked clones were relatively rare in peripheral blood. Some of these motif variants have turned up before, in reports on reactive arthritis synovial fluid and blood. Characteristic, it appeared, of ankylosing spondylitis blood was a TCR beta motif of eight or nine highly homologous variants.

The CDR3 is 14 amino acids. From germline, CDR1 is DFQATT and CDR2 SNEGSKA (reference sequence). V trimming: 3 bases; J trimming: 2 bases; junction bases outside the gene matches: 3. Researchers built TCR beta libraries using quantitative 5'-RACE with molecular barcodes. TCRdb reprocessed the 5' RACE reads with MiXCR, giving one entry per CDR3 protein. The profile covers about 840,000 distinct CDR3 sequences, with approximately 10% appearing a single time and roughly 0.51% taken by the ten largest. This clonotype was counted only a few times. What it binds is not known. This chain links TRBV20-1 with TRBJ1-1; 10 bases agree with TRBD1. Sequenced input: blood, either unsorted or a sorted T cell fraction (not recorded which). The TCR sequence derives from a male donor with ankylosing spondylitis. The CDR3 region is CSARGTGANTEAFF. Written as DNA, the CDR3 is TGCAGTGCTAGGGGGACAGGGGCTAACACTGAAGCTTTCTTT.